This T cell receptor (beta chain) was found in a study of radiotherapy plus CTLA-4 blockade in lung cancer. Data came from immunoSEQ multiplex PCR; TCRdb stores just in-frame clones and leaves some out. The table shows approximately 110,000 clones, with about 80% occurring only once. Notes on this clone: The antigen is undetermined.

Study-level results: Best predicting response, reportedly, were early blood T cell clone dynamics, with interferon-beta. Radiotherapy with ipilimumab was followed by blood expansion of tumor-derived clones.

Patients in the study, people with chemo-refractory metastatic non-small-cell lung cancer, received focal radiation plus ipilimumab CTLA-4 blockade. The CDR3 totals 16 residues. CDR1 is KGHSH, CDR2 LQKENI, per germline. Trimming pared 0 bases from V and 0 bases from J, leaving 9 bases between. Source: peripheral blood, taken from a patient treated with radiotherapy plus ipilimumab. The rearrangement joins TRBV18 to TRBJ1-5; D not certain. The receptor's source is a human donor with non-small cell lung cancer that progressed on radiotherapy plus ipilimumab. Some clones in this sample may be carry-over from other donors' samples. CDR3 sequence reads: CASSPPGRDSNQPQHF. CDR3 nucleotides: TGTGCCAGCTCACCACCCGGTCGTGATAGCAATCAGCCCCAGCATTTT.